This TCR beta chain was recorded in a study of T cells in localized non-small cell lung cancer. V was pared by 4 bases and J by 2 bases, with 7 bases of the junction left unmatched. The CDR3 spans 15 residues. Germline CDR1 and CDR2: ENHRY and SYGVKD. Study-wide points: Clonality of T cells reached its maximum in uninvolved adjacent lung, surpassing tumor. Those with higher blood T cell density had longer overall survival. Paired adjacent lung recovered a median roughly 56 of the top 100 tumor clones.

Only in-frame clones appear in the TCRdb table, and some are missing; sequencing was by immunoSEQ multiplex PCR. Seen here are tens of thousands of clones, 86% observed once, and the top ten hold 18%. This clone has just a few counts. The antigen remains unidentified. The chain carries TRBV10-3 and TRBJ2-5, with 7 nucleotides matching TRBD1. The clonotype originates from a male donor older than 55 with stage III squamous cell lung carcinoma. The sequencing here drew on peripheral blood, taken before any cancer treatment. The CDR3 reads CAISAGQARQETQYF. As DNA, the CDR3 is TGTGCCATCAGTGCCGGACAGGCTCGACAAGAGACCCAGTACTTC.